These T cell receptor beta chains were read from a single sample in a study of technical replicates of blood from several donors. Libraries were prepared by immunoSEQ multiplex PCR; TCRdb keeps only in-frame clonotypes and omits some of them. The table records 14,000 or so clones, roughly 80% of them present only once. Material for sequencing was PBMCs. These receptors were collected from a human donor in good health. Both conserved end residues are part of each CDR3. The D gene is left open where the match is weak. Rows give clone size only sometimes, using once, few, many, or a class for an expanded clone.

v_gene: TRBV9; d_gene: TRBD2; j_gene: TRBJ2-7; abundance: .; CDR3nt: TGTGCCAGCAGCGTAGCTCCGACTAGCGTCTACTCCTACGAGCAGTACTTC; CDR3aa: CASSVAPTSVYSYEQYF
v_gene: TRBV11-2; d_gene: .; j_gene: TRBJ2-5; abundance: .; CDR3nt: TGTGCCAGCAGCTTAGGTCTGGTACAGGTGGAGGAGACCCAGTACTTC; CDR3aa: CASSLGLVQVEETQYF
v_gene: TRBV6-1; d_gene: TRBD1; j_gene: TRBJ1-2; abundance: .; CDR3nt: TGTGCCAGCAGTGAAGTGGGGACAGGGCTCTGGGGCTACACCTTC; CDR3aa: CASSEVGTGLWGYTF
v_gene: TRBV11-2; d_gene: .; j_gene: TRBJ2-1; abundance: once; CDR3nt: TGTGCCAGCAGCCCAAGACTTGGCTCCTACAATGAGCAGTTCTTC; CDR3aa: CASSPRLGSYNEQFF
v_gene: TRBV7-9; d_gene: TRBD1; j_gene: TRBJ2-7; abundance: .; CDR3nt: TGTGCCAGCAGCTTACAAACAGGGGCCCTCGACGAGCAGTACTTC; CDR3aa: CASSLQTGALDEQYF
v_gene: TRBV4-1; d_gene: TRBD2; j_gene: TRBJ2-1; abundance: .; CDR3nt: TGCGCCAGCAGCCAAGAGGGGGGACTAGCGGGAGCCAATGAGCAGTTCTTC; CDR3aa: CASSQEGGLAGANEQFF
v_gene: TRBV5-5; d_gene: TRBD1; j_gene: TRBJ2-6; abundance: .; CDR3nt: TGTGCCAGCAGCTCTGGACAGGTGAACTCTGGGGCCAACGTCCTGACTTTC; CDR3aa: CASSSGQVNSGANVLTF
v_gene: TRBV6-1; d_gene: .; j_gene: TRBJ2-7; abundance: .; CDR3nt: TGTGCCAGCACCGAGGGGTTCACAGGGTCCTACGAGCAGTACTTC; CDR3aa: CASTEGFTGSYEQYF
v_gene: TRBV9; d_gene: TRBD1; j_gene: TRBJ1-1; abundance: .; CDR3nt: TGTGCCAGCAGTAAGGGGGCAAAGAACACTGAAGCTTTCTTT; CDR3aa: CASSKGAKNTEAFF
v_gene: TRBV6-1; d_gene: TRBD1; j_gene: TRBJ2-1; abundance: .; CDR3nt: TGTGCCAGCGTTAGACAGGGGACAAATGAGCAGTTCTTC; CDR3aa: CASVRQGTNEQFF
v_gene: TRBV14; d_gene: TRBD2; j_gene: TRBJ2-7; abundance: once; CDR3nt: TGTGCCAGCAGCTCCCCGGCGGGAGCCTACGAGCAGTACTTC; CDR3aa: CASSSPAGAYEQYF
v_gene: TRBV7-2; d_gene: .; j_gene: TRBJ2-7; abundance: .; CDR3nt: TGTGCCAGCAGCTTAGTTCGAGGGCTAGTCTACGAGCAGTACTTC; CDR3aa: CASSLVRGLVYEQYF
v_gene: TRBV2; d_gene: .; j_gene: TRBJ2-1; abundance: .; CDR3nt: TGTGCCAGCAGTGATAGAGGGCGGAATGAGCAGTTCTTC; CDR3aa: CASSDRGRNEQFF
v_gene: TRBV30; d_gene: .; j_gene: TRBJ2-7; abundance: .; CDR3nt: TGTGCCTGGAGTTATCAGGGAGGCGAGCAGTACTTC; CDR3aa: CAWSYQGGEQYF
v_gene: TRBV11-2; d_gene: .; j_gene: TRBJ1-5; abundance: .; CDR3nt: TGTGCCAGCAGCTCCACAGGGAATCAGCCCCAGCATTTT; CDR3aa: CASSSTGNQPQHF
v_gene: TRBV6-1; d_gene: .; j_gene: TRBJ2-1; abundance: .; CDR3nt: TGTGCCAGCAGTGACCCTGATGGGGGGCTAGCGGTTAACTCCTACAATGAGCAGTTCTTC; CDR3aa: CASSDPDGGLAVNSYNEQFF
v_gene: TRBV5-1; d_gene: TRBD2; j_gene: TRBJ2-3; abundance: once; CDR3nt: TGCGCCAGCAGCGCCGGGACTAGCGGGACCTTGGTTACGCAGTATTTT; CDR3aa: CASSAGTSGTLVTQYF
v_gene: TRBV27; d_gene: TRBD1; j_gene: TRBJ1-1; abundance: .; CDR3nt: TGTGCCAGCAGTAGGGGACAGGGAGGGGCTGAAGCTTTCTTT; CDR3aa: CASSRGQGGAEAFF
v_gene: TRBV6-6; d_gene: TRBD2; j_gene: TRBJ2-1; abundance: .; CDR3nt: TGTGCCAGCACCAAAGCGGGAGGCGACAATGAGCAGTTCTTC; CDR3aa: CASTKAGGDNEQFF
v_gene: TRBV11-2; d_gene: .; j_gene: TRBJ1-2; abundance: few; CDR3nt: TGTGCCAGCAGCCGCGGGCAGTCCAGCTATGGCTACACCTTC; CDR3aa: CASSRGQSSYGYTF
v_gene: TRBV28; d_gene: .; j_gene: TRBJ2-3; abundance: once; CDR3nt: TGTGCCAGCAGTGTGAGTTCAGATACGCAGTATTTT; CDR3aa: CASSVSSDTQYF
v_gene: TRBV6-4; d_gene: .; j_gene: TRBJ1-5; abundance: .; CDR3nt: TGTGCCAGCAGTGACGAGGTGTTAGGTCAGCCCCAGCATTTT; CDR3aa: CASSDEVLGQPQHF
v_gene: TRBV5-1; d_gene: .; j_gene: TRBJ2-4; abundance: .; CDR3nt: TGCGCCAGCAGCTTCCCGGGGGACGACATTCAGTACTTC; CDR3aa: CASSFPGDDIQYF
v_gene: TRBV23-1; d_gene: TRBD2; j_gene: TRBJ2-1; abundance: once; CDR3nt: TGCGCCAGCAGTCAATCGAAGCCACTAGCGGGAACCTACAATGAGCAGTTCTTC; CDR3aa: CASSQSKPLAGTYNEQFF
v_gene: TRBV2; d_gene: .; j_gene: TRBJ2-7; abundance: .; CDR3nt: TGTGCCAGCAGTGGCGGGGCACAGACGTATAACGAGCAGTACTTC; CDR3aa: CASSGGAQTYNEQYF
v_gene: TRBV10-3; d_gene: .; j_gene: TRBJ2-1; abundance: .; CDR3nt: TGTGCCATCAGTACAGTGTCTAACAATGAGCAGTTCTTC; CDR3aa: CAISTVSNNEQFF
v_gene: TRBV5-5; d_gene: TRBD2; j_gene: TRBJ2-7; abundance: .; CDR3nt: TGTGCCAGCAGCTTGTATGCGGGACTAGCGGGCCTATGGACATCCAACGAGCAGTACTTC; CDR3aa: CASSLYAGLAGLWTSNEQYF
v_gene: TRBV4-2; d_gene: .; j_gene: TRBJ2-1; abundance: few; CDR3nt: TGTGCCAGCAGCCAAGAGTCCTCCAGACGAGGCGGGAATCCTTACAATGAGCAGTTCTTC; CDR3aa: CASSQESSRRGGNPYNEQFF
v_gene: TRBV25-1; d_gene: TRBD1; j_gene: TRBJ2-7; abundance: .; CDR3nt: TGTGCCAGCAGTGATGGTGTGACAGGGGTCAGCGAGCAGTACTTC; CDR3aa: CASSDGVTGVSEQYF
v_gene: TRBV19; d_gene: TRBD2; j_gene: TRBJ2-1; abundance: once; CDR3nt: TGTGCCAGTAGTAGTCGGACTAGCGGGAGCGGCTCCTACAATGAGCAGTTCTTC; CDR3aa: CASSSRTSGSGSYNEQFF
v_gene: TRBV5-6; d_gene: .; j_gene: TRBJ1-2; abundance: .; CDR3nt: TGTGCCAGCAGCTTGGCCCCGGGCGGGAACTATGGCTACACCTTC; CDR3aa: CASSLAPGGNYGYTF
v_gene: TRBV14; d_gene: TRBD2; j_gene: TRBJ2-2; abundance: .; CDR3nt: TGTGCCAGCAGACAAGTGGAGGGAAGGGCGGGAGAGAACACCGGGGAGCTGTTTTTT; CDR3aa: CASRQVEGRAGENTGELFF
v_gene: TRBV4-1; d_gene: .; j_gene: TRBJ2-2; abundance: .; CDR3nt: TGCGCCAGCAGCCACTTGGAGAGGGCGGCCGGGGAGCTGTTTTTT; CDR3aa: CASSHLERAAGELFF